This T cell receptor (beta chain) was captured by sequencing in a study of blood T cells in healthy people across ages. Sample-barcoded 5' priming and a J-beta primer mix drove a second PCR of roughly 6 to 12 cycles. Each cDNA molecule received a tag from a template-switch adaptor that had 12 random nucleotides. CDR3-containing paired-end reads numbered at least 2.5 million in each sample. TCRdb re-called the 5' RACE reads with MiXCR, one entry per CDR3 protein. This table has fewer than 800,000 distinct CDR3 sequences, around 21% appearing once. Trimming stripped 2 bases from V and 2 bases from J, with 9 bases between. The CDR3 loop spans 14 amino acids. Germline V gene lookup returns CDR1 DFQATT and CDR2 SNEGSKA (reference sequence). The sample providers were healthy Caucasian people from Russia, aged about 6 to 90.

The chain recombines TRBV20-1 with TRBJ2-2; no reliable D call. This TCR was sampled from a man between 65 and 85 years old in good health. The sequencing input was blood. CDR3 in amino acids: CSARRGANTGELFF. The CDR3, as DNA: TGCAGTGCTAGACGTGGAGCCAACACCGGGGAGCTGTTTTTT.